This is a list of T cell receptor beta chains from one sample in a study of control samples from healthy donors and cancer patients. Sequenced by immunoSEQ multiplex PCR; TCRdb stores in-frame clones only, minus some. The data contain about 120,000 clones, approximately 92% of them singletons. Sequenced: PBMCs. The receptors were sampled from an elderly man with head and neck cancer. The CDR3 runs from the conserved cysteine through the conserved F or W. The D gene is left open where the match is weak. Clone sizes are given selectively: once, few, many, or a class where the clone is expanded.

abundance	d_gene	v_gene	j_gene	CDR3aa	CDR3nt
NA	NA	TRBV5-8	TRBJ1-6	CASAGYMNSPLHF	TGTGCCAGCGCAGGGTATATGAATTCACCCCTCCACTTT
NA	NA	TRBV4-3	TRBJ1-1	CASSQDGYRQGRNTEAFF	TGCGCCAGCAGCCAAGATGGGTACAGGCAGGGTAGGAACACTGAAGCTTTCTTT
NA	TRBD1	TRBV3-1/TRBV3-2	TRBJ2-3	CASSRNPTGADTQYF	TGTGCCAGCAGCCGAAATCCTACAGGGGCAGATACGCAGTATTTT
NA	NA	TRBV9	TRBJ2-5	CASSVVAGSGTQYF	TGTGCCAGCAGCGTAGTGGCAGGGTCGGGGACCCAGTACTTC
NA	NA	TRBV4-1	TRBJ2-1	CASSQGSGDTSYNEQFF	TGCGCCAGCAGCCAAGGCTCCGGGGACACCTCCTACAATGAGCAGTTCTTC
NA	NA	TRBV19	TRBJ2-5	CASSIEVAWTQYF	TGTGCCAGTAGTATTGAGGTAGCTTGGACCCAGTACTTC
NA	NA	TRBV7-9	TRBJ1-1	CASSPRAGGTEAFF	TGTGCCAGCAGCCCCAGGGCGGGAGGAACTGAAGCTTTCTTT
once	NA	TRBV5-1	TRBJ1-2	CAGSPGQLYGYAF	TGCGCCGGCAGCCCCGGACAGCTCTATGGCTACGCCTTC
NA	NA	TRBV30	TRBJ2-7	CAWSVSGWYEQYF	TGTGCCTGGAGTGTCTCCGGCTGGTACGAGCAGTACTTC
NA	NA	TRBV7-6	TRBJ2-7	CASSRGEFSYEQYF	TGTGCCAGCAGCCGAGGGGAGTTCTCCTACGAGCAGTACTTC
NA	TRBD1	TRBV4-1	TRBJ1-2	CASSQQGAYGYTF	TGCGCCAGCAGCCAACAGGGGGCCTATGGCTACACCTTC
NA	TRBD1	TRBV10-3	TRBJ2-7	CAISDRGQGFHEQYF	TGTGCCATCAGTGATCGGGGACAGGGGTTCCACGAGCAGTACTTC
NA	NA	TRBV6-5	TRBJ2-7	CASSSGQTRRQYF	TGTGCCAGCAGCAGCGGACAGACGAGGCGGCAGTACTTC
NA	TRBD1	TRBV6-5	TRBJ2-1	CASSLRDREYNEQFF	TGTGCCAGCAGTCTCCGGGACAGGGAATACAATGAGCAGTTCTTC
NA	NA	TRBV25-1	TRBJ2-7	CASSEQGPGFYEQYF	TGTGCCAGCAGTGAACAGGGGCCCGGATTCTACGAGCAGTACTTC